One and the same sample provided the 2 T cell receptor beta chains below, sequenced in a study of blood T cell repertoires in COVID-19 (dated by TCRdb to 2018 to 2020). Libraries were constructed by the immunoSEQ multiplex PCR assay. Drawn from immuneACCESS, this table holds only the in-frame rearrangements with V and J called that TCRdb kept. Clones are partly lost; checked studies trace under half to an unresolved V gene and leave the rest unexplained. The sample records 100,000 to 150,000 clones, about four fifths of which are singletons. The ten largest account for around 17% of the sample. The sample was peripheral blood. The origin of the receptors is a woman aged 45-59 years with acute or convalescent COVID-19.

The chain couples TRBV4-1 to TRBJ2-2; D is perhaps TRBD2 (6 bases). The V end was cut by 0 bases, the J end by 4 bases, with 9 bases between. The CDR3 consists of 15 residues. Germline loops: CDR1 MGHRA, CDR2 YSYEKL. The CDR3 nucleotides are TGCGCCAGCAGCCAAGATAACGGGGGCACCGGGGAGCTGTTTTTT. This encodes CASSQDNGGTGELFF.

The chain is built from TRBV19 and TRBJ1-5; D is uncertain. Trimming cost V 0 bases and J 6 bases, with 24 bases left between them. The CDR3 is made up of 19 amino acids. CDR1 is LNHDA, CDR2 SQIVND, per germline (reference sequence). CDR3 in DNA: TGTGCCAGTAGTATAGATCTAGCGTCGGCCTTCCCGATCGGTCAGCCCCAGCATTTT. It specifies CASSIDLASAFPIGQPQHF.